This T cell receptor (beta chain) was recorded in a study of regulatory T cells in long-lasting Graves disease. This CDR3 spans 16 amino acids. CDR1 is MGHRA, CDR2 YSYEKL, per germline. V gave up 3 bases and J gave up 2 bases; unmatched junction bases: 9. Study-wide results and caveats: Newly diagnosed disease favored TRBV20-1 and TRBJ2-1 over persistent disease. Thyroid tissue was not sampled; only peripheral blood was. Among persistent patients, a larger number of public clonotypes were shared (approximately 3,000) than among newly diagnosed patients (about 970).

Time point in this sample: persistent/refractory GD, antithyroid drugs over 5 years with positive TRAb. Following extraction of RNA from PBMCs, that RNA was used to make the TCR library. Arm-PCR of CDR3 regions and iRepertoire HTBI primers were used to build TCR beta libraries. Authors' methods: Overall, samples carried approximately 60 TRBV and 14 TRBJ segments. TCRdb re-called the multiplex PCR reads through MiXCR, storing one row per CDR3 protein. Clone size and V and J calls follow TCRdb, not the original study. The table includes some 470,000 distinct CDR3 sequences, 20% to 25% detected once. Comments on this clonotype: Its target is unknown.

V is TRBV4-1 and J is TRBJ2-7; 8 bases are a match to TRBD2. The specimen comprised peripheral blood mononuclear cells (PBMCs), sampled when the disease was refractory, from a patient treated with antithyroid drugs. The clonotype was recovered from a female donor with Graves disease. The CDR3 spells CASSQATSGATYEQYF. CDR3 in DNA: TGCGCCAGCAGCCAGGCTACTAGCGGAGCCACCTACGAGCAGTACTTC.